This paragraph reports one T cell receptor (beta chain). Its antigen is unknown. No much larger clone is present one base from it, and per-base qualities are unavailable. These data originate in a study of OX40 agonist ivuxolimab in advanced cancers. Notes on the research overall: Ivuxolimab was a fully human IgG2 agonistic monoclonal antibody targeting the costimulatory receptor OX40 (CD134). Intravenous ivuxolimab was administered to patients every 2 weeks at six dose levels: 0.01, 0.1, 0.3, 1.5, 3 and 10 mg/kg. Of the approximately 50 dose-escalation patients, hepatocellular carcinoma was present in approximately 20, melanoma in around 15, renal cell carcinoma in 9 and head and neck cancer in 9. In the dose-escalation cohort, around four fifths of patients were male, and the mean age was approximately 60 years with a range of about 23 to 79. Patients were allowed to have had prior anti-PD-1, anti-PD-L1 or anti-CTLA-4 therapy, and roughly 40% of the dose-escalation patients had been treated with checkpoint inhibitors. Partial responses were achieved by three dose-escalation patients, of whom one had hepatocellular carcinoma and two had cutaneous melanoma. The purpose of peripheral TCRbeta sequencing was to test whether ivuxolimab changed TCR sequence diversity and led to clonal T-cell expansion. The monotherapy dose-escalation portion (N ≈ 56 patients) of the phase I ivuxolimab trial is reported in the paper.

Taken from the germline V gene, the CDR1 and CDR2 loops are MNHEY and SVGAGI. The CDR3 goes from the cysteine to the phenylalanine over 15 residues. The kept DNA is CDR3 alone, 45 bases in frame from the first base. V drops 6 bases and J drops 3 bases, leaving 12 bases in between. Genomic DNA was isolated from the sorted cells so that the TCRbeta CDR3 region could be sequenced. TCRbeta CDR3 regions were sequenced using the immunoSEQ Assay. What TCRdb holds here is the immuneACCESS table cut down to in-frame rearrangements. Part of the clones is not present; checked against another copy, under half of the missing clones reflect an unresolved V gene, and the others are unexplained. The table for this sample lists approximately 130,000 clones; 93% of them were counted only once. The ten largest clonotypes hold more than 1% of the sample. Patients with a history of autoimmune disease or receiving systemic immunosuppression were excluded from the trial. Peripheral blood for TCR sequencing was drawn from every dose cohort at baseline, at cycle 4 day 1 and at cycle 7 day 1. The samples were drawn from a first-in-human, open-label, multicenter phase I dose-escalation trial of ivuxolimab. Adults with locally advanced or metastatic melanoma, renal cell carcinoma, hepatocellular carcinoma or head and neck squamous cell carcinoma were enrolled in the trial. Before TCR sequencing, CD4+ T cells and CD8+ T cells were sorted from peripheral blood as separate populations.

Broad study findings and their caveats: In the 0.1-3.0 mg/kg groups, partial responders were among the patients with the lowest normalized peripheral clonal expansion, particularly in CD8+ T cells. Clonal expansion of both CD4+ and CD8+ blood T cells was observed from baseline to week 6 at doses 0.1 to 3.0 mg/kg. Which antigens the clonally expanded peripheral T cells were specific for was not determined. Low levels of normalized T-cell clonal expansion were also seen in some nonresponding patients. After ivuxolimab, more expanded clones were found on average in CD8+ T cells than in CD4+ T cells.

The chain is encoded by TRBV6-5 joined to TRBJ2-6, with a weak D call of TRBD1 (5 bases match). Sample: CD4+ or CD8+ T cells sorted from blood, taken in a trial of the OX40 agonist ivuxolimab. This clonotype was sampled from an adult with an advanced solid tumor such as melanoma, head and neck, liver or kidney cancer. The CDR3: CASRDQGSGANVLTF. The nucleotides are TGTGCCAGCAGAGATCAGGGTAGTGGGGCCAACGTCCTGACTTTC.